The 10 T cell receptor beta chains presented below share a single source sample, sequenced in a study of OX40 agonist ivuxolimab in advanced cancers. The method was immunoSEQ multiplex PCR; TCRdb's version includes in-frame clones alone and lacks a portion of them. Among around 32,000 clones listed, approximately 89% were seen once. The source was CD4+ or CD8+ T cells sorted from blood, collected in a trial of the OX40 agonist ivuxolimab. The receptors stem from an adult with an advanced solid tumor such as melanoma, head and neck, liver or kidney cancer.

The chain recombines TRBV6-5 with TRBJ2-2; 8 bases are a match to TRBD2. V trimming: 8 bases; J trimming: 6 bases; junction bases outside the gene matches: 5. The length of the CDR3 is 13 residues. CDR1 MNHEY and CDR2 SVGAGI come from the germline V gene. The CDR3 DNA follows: TGTGCCAGCGGAGCGGGGGCGGCCGGGGAGCTGTTTTTT. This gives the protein CASGAGAAGELFF.

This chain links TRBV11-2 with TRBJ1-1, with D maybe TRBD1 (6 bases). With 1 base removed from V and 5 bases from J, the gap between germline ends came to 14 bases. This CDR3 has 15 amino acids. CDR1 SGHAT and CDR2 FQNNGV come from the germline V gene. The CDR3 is CASSLGPQGNTEAFF. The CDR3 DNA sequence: TGTGCCAGCAGCTTAGGCCCTCAGGGGAATACTGAAGCTTTCTTT.

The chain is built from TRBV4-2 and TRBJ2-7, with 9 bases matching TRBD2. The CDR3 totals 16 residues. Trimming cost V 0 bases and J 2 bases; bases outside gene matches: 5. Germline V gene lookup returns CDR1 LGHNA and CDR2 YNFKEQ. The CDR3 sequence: CASSQEGASGAYEQYF. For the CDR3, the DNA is TGTGCCAGCAGCCAAGAAGGGGCTAGCGGGGCCTACGAGCAGTACTTC.

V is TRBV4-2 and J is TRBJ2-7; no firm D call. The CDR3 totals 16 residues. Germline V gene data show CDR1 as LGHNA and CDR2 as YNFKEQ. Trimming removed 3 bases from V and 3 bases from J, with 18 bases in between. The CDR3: CASSQGGQIFLYEQYF. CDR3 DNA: TGTGCCAGCAGCCAGGGCGGCCAGATCTTCCTCTACGAGCAGTACTTC.

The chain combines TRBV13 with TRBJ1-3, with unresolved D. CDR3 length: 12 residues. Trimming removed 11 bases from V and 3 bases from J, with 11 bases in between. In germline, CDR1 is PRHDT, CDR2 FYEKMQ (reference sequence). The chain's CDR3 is CAVRRGGNTIYF. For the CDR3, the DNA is TGTGCCGTCCGACGAGGTGGAAACACCATATATTTT.

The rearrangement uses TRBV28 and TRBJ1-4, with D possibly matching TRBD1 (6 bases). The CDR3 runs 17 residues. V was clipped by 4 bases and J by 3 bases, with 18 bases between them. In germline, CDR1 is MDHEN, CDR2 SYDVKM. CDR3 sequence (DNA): TGTGCCAGCAGTTCAGGGGAACAGGGAAGTGCTAATGAAAAACTGTTTTTT. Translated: CASSSGEQGSANEKLFF.

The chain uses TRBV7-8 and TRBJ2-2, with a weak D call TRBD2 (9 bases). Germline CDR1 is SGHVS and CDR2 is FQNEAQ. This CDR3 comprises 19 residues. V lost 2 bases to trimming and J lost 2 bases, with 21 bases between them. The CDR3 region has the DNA TGTGCCAGCAGCTTAACCAGGGGGCTACTAGCGGGCAACACCGGGGAGCTGTTTTTT. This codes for CASSLTRGLLAGNTGELFF. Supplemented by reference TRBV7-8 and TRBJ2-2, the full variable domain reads GAGVSQSPRYKVAKRGQDVALRCDPISGHVSLFWYQQALGQGPEFLTYFQNEAQLDKSGLPSDRFFAERPEGSVSTLKIQRTQQEDSAVYLCASSLTRGLLAGNTGELFFGEGSRLTVL.

This chain's CDR3 is CAWSVLHHNEQFF. CDR3 sequence (DNA): TGTGCCTGGAGTGTACTCCACCACAATGAGCAGTTCTTC. This rearrangement joins TRBV30 to TRBJ2-1; the D is unclear. Germline V gene lookup returns CDR1 GTSNPN and CDR2 SVGIG (reference sequence). Trimming cost V 0 bases and J 5 bases, with 8 bases left between them. This CDR3 spans 13 amino acids.

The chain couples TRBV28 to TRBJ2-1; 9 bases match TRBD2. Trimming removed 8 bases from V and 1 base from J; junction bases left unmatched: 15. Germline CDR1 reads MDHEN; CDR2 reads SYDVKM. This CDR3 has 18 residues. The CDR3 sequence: CASGLAGIRRGSYNEQFF. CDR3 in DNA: TGTGCCAGCGGTCTAGCGGGAATTCGCAGGGGGTCCTACAATGAGCAGTTCTTC.

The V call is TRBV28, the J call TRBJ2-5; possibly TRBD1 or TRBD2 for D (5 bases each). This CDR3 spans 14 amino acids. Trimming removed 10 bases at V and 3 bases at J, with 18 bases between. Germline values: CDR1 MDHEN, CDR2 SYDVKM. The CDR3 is CATSLRDAKETQYF. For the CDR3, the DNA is TGTGCCACCTCACTTCGGGACGCTAAAGAGACCCAGTACTTC.